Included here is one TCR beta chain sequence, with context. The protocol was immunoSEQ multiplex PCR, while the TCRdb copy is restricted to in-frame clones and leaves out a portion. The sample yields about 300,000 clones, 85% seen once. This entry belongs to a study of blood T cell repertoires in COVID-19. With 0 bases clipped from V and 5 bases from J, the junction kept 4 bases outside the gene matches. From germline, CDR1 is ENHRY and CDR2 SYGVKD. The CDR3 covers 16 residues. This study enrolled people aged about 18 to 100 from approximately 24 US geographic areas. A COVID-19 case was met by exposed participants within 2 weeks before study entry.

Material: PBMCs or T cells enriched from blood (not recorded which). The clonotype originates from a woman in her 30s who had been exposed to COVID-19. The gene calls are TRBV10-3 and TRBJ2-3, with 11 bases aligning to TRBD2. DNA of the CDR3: TGTGCCATCAGTGAGTCGAAAACTAGCGGGAGAGATACGCAGTATTTT. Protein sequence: CAISESKTSGRDTQYF.